One and the same sample provided the 20 T cell receptor beta chains below, sequenced in a study of identical twins. Each CDR3 protein gets one entry after TCRdb re-called the 5' RACE reads with MiXCR. This table holds some 460,000 distinct CDR3 sequences, 14% found once. The sample was also reused in another study, on yellow fever vaccine responses in identical twins.

The sequenced sample was CD4+ T cells sorted from blood. The receptors originated from a woman under 30 in good health.

The rearrangement joins TRBV27 to TRBJ2-7, with a weak D call TRBD2 (6 bases). CDR3 size: 16 residues. Germline V lookup: CDR1 MNHEY, CDR2 SMNVEV (reference sequence). The V gene lost 3 bases and the J gene lost 2 bases, with 17 bases spanning the gap. CDR3 sequence reads: CASSLLPAGLTYEQYF. The CDR3 region has the DNA TGTGCCAGCAGTTTGCTTCCAGCGGGTCTAACCTACGAGCAGTACTTC.

The rearrangement uses TRBV28 and TRBJ2-7; weak D call: TRBD2 (6 bases). Germline CDR1 and CDR2: MDHEN and SYDVKM. This CDR3 spans 15 amino acids. The V and J ends lost 3 bases and 5 bases respectively, with 17 bases between them. The CDR3 region has the DNA TGTGCCAGCAGTTTCTTAAAGGGAGGTTCCGACGAGCAGTACTTC. Amino acid sequence: CASSFLKGGSDEQYF.

The rearrangement links TRBV6-2 or TRBV6-3 to TRBJ2-7; D gene uncertain. The germline V and J ends were trimmed by 6 bases and 0 bases, with 12 bases remaining between them. Germline CDR1 MNHEY, CDR2 SVGEGT. The CDR3 covers 14 residues. This CDR3 reads CASRNAGRSYEQYF. DNA for the CDR3: TGTGCCAGCAGGAACGCCGGGCGCTCCTACGAGCAGTACTTC.

The chain has TRBV7-9 and TRBJ1-4, with TRBD1 identical over 8 bases. This CDR3 spans 15 amino acids. Germline V gene data show CDR1 as SEHNR and CDR2 as FQNEAQ (reference sequence). The junction had 10 bases not matched to a gene; V was cut back by 5 bases and J by 8 bases. The CDR3: CASSARTGSEEKLFF. Here the CDR3 DNA reads TGTGCCAGCAGCGCCAGGACAGGGAGTGAAGAAAAACTGTTTTTT.

This clonotype was picked up a small number of times. The germline gene is not matched at one end of the junction; a read error may be the cause. The chain links TRBV7-7 to TRBJ2-7, with D hard to call. Germline lookup yields CDR1 SSHAT and CDR2 FNYEAQ (reference sequence). The CDR3 totals 13 residues. The CDR3 sequence: CASSSIPGGEQYF. The DNA of the CDR3 is TGTGCTAGCAGCTCGATTCCAGGTGGCGAGCAGTACTTC.

This clonotype was found a few times. The chain combines TRBV2 with TRBJ2-3; the match to TRBD2 covers 11 bases. J was trimmed by 0 bases and V by 2 bases; bases with no gene match: 10. CDR3 size: 19 residues. The germline V gene has CDR1 SNHLY and CDR2 FYNNEI. Written as DNA, the CDR3 is TGTGCCAGCAGTGAAAGCGGAATAGCGGGGGGGGATAGCACAGATACGCAGTATTTT. Its protein is CASSESGIAGGDSTDTQYF.

The chain is built from TRBV20-1 and TRBJ2-1; TRBD1 agrees at 10 bases. From germline, CDR1 is DFQATT and CDR2 SNEGSKA (reference sequence). Unmatched junction bases numbered 6, after V lost 5 bases and J lost 8 bases. The CDR3 consists of 13 residues. CDR3 region: CSAGTGVNYEQFF. The CDR3 DNA sequence: TGCAGTGCTGGGACAGGGGTTAACTATGAGCAGTTCTTC.

The chain links TRBV5-1 to TRBJ2-5, with 11 bases identical to TRBD2. Germline V lookup: CDR1 SGHRS, CDR2 YFSETQ. V gave up 3 bases and J gave up 5 bases; unmatched junction bases: 9. CDR3 length: 16 amino acids. The CDR3 region has the DNA TGCGCCAGCAGCTCTTCTAGCGGGGGGAAATGGGAGACCCAGTACTTC. This gives the protein CASSSSSGGKWETQYF.

The chain has TRBV5-1 and TRBJ2-1; D uncertain. Germline-derived CDR1 and CDR2 are SGHRS and YFSETQ. V shed 0 bases and J shed 4 bases, with 5 bases lying between them. This CDR3 has 13 residues. CDR3 residues: CASSLAQYNEQFF. In DNA, the CDR3 is TGCGCCAGCAGCTTGGCCCAATACAATGAGCAGTTCTTC.

Comment on this clonotype: At one end the junction does not follow the germline gene, possibly because of a read error. The V and J genes are TRBV2 and TRBJ2-3; 12 bases match TRBD2. The CDR3 is made up of 19 amino acids. The germline V gene has CDR1 SNHLY and CDR2 FYNNEI. The chain's CDR3 is CAISPLRLAGGPGTDTQYF. CDR3 coding DNA: TGTGCCATCAGTCCTCTGAGGCTAGCGGGAGGGCCGGGCACAGATACGCAGTATTTT.

The chain links TRBV6-5 to TRBJ2-3, with a tentative D call TRBD1 (9 bases). The CDR3 has 17 residues. Trimming took off 4 bases at V and 2 bases at J, with 19 bases between the two ends. CDR1 MNHEY and CDR2 SVGAGI come from the germline V gene. The CDR3 DNA follows: TGTGCCAGCAGTTCCCCGGGGGGGACAGGGTACACAGATACGCAGTATTTT. It encodes CASSSPGGTGYTDTQYF.

This chain uses TRBV6-2 or TRBV6-3 with TRBJ1-2; D is unclear. This CDR3 region has 12 residues. The V end lost 5 bases, the J end lost 6 bases, and 10 bases lay between the germline ends. Per germline, CDR1 MNHEY and CDR2 SVGEGT. CDR3 in amino acids: CASSLDFDGYTF. The CDR3 DNA reads TGTGCCAGCAGTCTAGACTTTGATGGCTACACCTTC.

CDR3 sequence (DNA): TGCAGTGCTAGAGATGTCGCGATAGCGCCCATCCCTGATACGCAGTATTTT. It translates to CSARDVAIAPIPDTQYF. The chain links TRBV20-1 to TRBJ2-3, with a weak D call TRBD2 (5 bases). Germline V gene lookup returns CDR1 DFQATT and CDR2 SNEGSKA (reference sequence). The CDR3 extends over 17 amino acids. Between the trimmed V and J ends, which lost 0 bases and 6 bases, there was a span of 22 bases.

The rearrangement links TRBV3-1 to TRBJ2-4; TRBD2 matches at 13 bases. CDR3 length: 16 amino acids. Germline CDR1 reads LGHDT; CDR2 reads YNNKEL (reference sequence). J lost 1 base, V lost 3 bases, and 0 bases had no gene match. This chain's CDR3 is CASSQTSGGAKNIQYF. CDR3 DNA: TGTGCCAGCAGCCAGACTAGCGGGGGGGCCAAAAACATTCAGTACTTC.

The CDR3 DNA is TGTGCCTCCTACAGGGGGCCCGGCACTGAAGCTTTCTTT. This encodes CASYRGPGTEAFF. The chain has TRBV10-3 and TRBJ1-1; 9 positions match TRBD1. The CDR3 length is 13 residues. J lost 4 bases, V lost 11 bases, and 8 bases had no gene match. Germline V gene lookup returns CDR1 ENHRY and CDR2 SYGVKD.

The rearrangement uses TRBV6-5 and TRBJ2-7; D is ambiguous. CDR3 length: 14 amino acids. V shed 4 bases and J shed 1 base, with 11 bases lying between them. Germline CDR1 MNHEY, CDR2 SVGAGI. CDR3 DNA: TGTGCCAGCAGTTCAGGACGCTTGTCCTACGAGCAGTACTTC. This sequence encodes CASSSGRLSYEQYF.

This clonotype was seen ten or more times. At one of its ends the junction is not consistent with the germline gene, which may arise from a read error. This chain joins TRBV5-1 and TRBJ2-3; TRBD2 matches at 11 bases. The germline gives CDR1 SGHRS, CDR2 YFSETQ. The length of the CDR3 is 15 residues. For the CDR3, the DNA is TGTGCCAGCAGTTTAGCGGGAGGGAGCACAGATACGCAGTATTTT. It is translated as CASSLAGGSTDTQYF.

For this clonotype: This is likely a read error, given that the CDR3 carries no conserved phenylalanine or tryptophan at its end. The DNA is left out, because the CDR3 cannot be placed on it with certainty; the CDR3 is given as TCRdb lists it. The gene calls are TRBV3-1 and TRBJ2-7. The CDR3 sequence runs 9 residues, both termini included. Germline loops: CDR1 LGHDT, CDR2 YNNKEL (reference sequence). The chain's CDR3 is CASSQDWWL.

In its sample, this clonotype was seen a few times. This rearrangement joins TRBV28 to TRBJ2-2, with a tentative D call TRBD1 (5 bases). The CDR3 spans 15 residues. Germline V gene lookup returns CDR1 MDHEN and CDR2 SYDVKM. Trimming removed 4 bases at V and 4 bases at J, with 13 bases between. CDR3 coding DNA: TGTGCCAGCAGTTCTCGGACACGGAGCACCGGGGAGCTGTTTTTT. The encoded protein is CASSSRTRSTGELFF.

The chain joins TRBV12-3 or TRBV12-4 to TRBJ2-3; D is undetermined. Deletions cut 3 bases from V and 1 base from J, with 17 bases between. This CDR3 has 17 amino acids. The CDR3 region has the DNA TGTGCCAGCAGTTTCGCAAGTAAAGACTTCGGCACAGATACGCAGTATTTT. This gives the protein CASSFASKDFGTDTQYF.